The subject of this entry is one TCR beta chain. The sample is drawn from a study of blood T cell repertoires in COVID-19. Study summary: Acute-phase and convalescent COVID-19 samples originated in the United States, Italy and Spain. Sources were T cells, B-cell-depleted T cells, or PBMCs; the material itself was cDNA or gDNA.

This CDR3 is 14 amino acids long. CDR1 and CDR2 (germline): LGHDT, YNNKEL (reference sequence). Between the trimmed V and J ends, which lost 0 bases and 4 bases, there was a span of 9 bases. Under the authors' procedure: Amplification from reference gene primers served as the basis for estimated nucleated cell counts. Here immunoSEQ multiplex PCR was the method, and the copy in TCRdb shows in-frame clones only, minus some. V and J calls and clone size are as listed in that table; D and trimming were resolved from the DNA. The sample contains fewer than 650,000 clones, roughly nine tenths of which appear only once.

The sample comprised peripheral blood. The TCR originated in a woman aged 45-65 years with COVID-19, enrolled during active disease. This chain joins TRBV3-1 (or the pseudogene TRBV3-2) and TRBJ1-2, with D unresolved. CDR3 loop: CASSQDSGFYGYTF. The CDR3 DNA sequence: TGTGCCAGCAGCCAAGATTCAGGTTTCTATGGCTACACCTTC.